This T cell receptor beta chain emerged from a study of blood T cell repertoires in COVID-19. The authors' processing: Estimation of nucleated cell counts relied on the amplification of reference gene primers. The data were produced by immunoSEQ multiplex PCR, yet TCRdb's version contains in-frame clones alone and is incomplete. That table is the source of V, J and clone size, and D and trimming were worked out from the DNA. The sample comprises 200,000 to 250,000 clones, 82% of which are singletons, and roughly 3.5% rests with the top ten. CDR3 size: 15 residues. Trimming took 1 base from V and 4 from J; bases not matched to a gene: 2. The germline V gene has CDR1 SEHNR and CDR2 FQNEAQ (reference sequence). The age range of participants was 18 to 89 years, with residence in fewer than 25 US areas.

Material for sequencing was PBMCs or T cells enriched from blood (not recorded which). The gene calls are TRBV7-9 and TRBJ1-4; 8 nucleotides agree with TRBD1. This sequence was found in a woman aged 60-70 years who had recovered from COVID-19. The CDR3 here is CASSLGGQGNEKLFF. The DNA for the CDR3 is TGTGCCAGCAGCTTAGGAGGACAGGGTAATGAAAAACTGTTTTTT.